This is a list of T cell receptor beta chains from one sample in a study of CD8 T cells in ankylosing spondylitis. One entry per CDR3 protein, called by TCRdb with MiXCR from the 5' RACE reads. This sample yields some 450,000 distinct CDR3 sequences, of which more than 15% are seen a single time; just over 1% belongs to the top ten. Sequenced material: blood, either unsorted or a sorted T cell fraction (not recorded which). Receptor source: a male donor with ankylosing spondylitis. CDR3s leave out the opening cysteine and the closing phenylalanine or tryptophan.

V: TRBV19; J: TRBJ1-1; CDR3: ASSIARMARDTEAF
V: TRBV3-1; J: TRBJ2-7; CDR3: ASSQAQWTSGSSYEQY
V: TRBV3-1; J: TRBJ2-7; CDR3: ASSQDLNSLSYEQY
V: TRBV7-2; J: TRBJ1-1; CDR3: ASSFSDRENTEAF
V: TRBV29-1; J: TRBJ2-3; CDR3: SADRAGDTQY
V: TRBV15; J: TRBJ1-2; CDR3: ATSREGLNYGYT
V: TRBV29-1; J: TRBJ1-2; CDR3: SVAGAGASYYGYT
V: TRBV19; J: TRBJ2-2; CDR3: ASSIWGAGELF
V: TRBV20-1; J: TRBJ1-6; CDR3: SARTGTGLVSPLH
V: TRBV2; J: TRBJ1-4; CDR3: ASTDRGGEKLF
V: TRBV6-1; J: TRBJ2-1; CDR3: ASSKGLATYNEQF
V: TRBV3-1; J: TRBJ2-7; CDR3: ASSPSTGLEQY
V: TRBV20-1; J: TRBJ1-6; CDR3: SAIPWGDNSPLH
V: TRBV9; J: TRBJ2-2; CDR3: ASSVSGGGLTGELF
V: TRBV12-3/TRBV12-4; J: TRBJ1-4; CDR3: ASSRGTGGLMKNLF
V: TRBV6-1; J: TRBJ1-4; CDR3: ASYLLPGEKLF
V: TRBV5-8; J: TRBJ2-2; CDR3: ASGRDTNTGELF
V: TRBV5-1; J: TRBJ2-3; CDR3: ASSSGTGGGTDTQY
V: TRBV5-1; J: TRBJ1-1; CDR3: ASSLLGQGLGKTEAF
V: TRBV18; J: TRBJ2-1; CDR3: ASSPPGLFYNEQF
V: TRBV5-1; J: TRBJ2-3; CDR3: ASSDGGTDTQY
V: TRBV20-1; J: TRBJ1-1; CDR3: SARRDTNTEAF
V: TRBV7-8; J: TRBJ2-2; CDR3: ASSLISWTSNTGELF
V: TRBV18; J: TRBJ2-7; CDR3: ASSPGTGVMYEQY
V: TRBV6-6; J: TRBJ1-5; CDR3: ASSFDVQPQH
V: TRBV27; J: TRBJ2-3; CDR3: ASSRYRELWTDTQY
V: TRBV5-1; J: TRBJ2-7; CDR3: ASSYRTSGGTTTPYEQY
V: TRBV20-1; J: TRBJ2-7; CDR3: SARASGRGNEQY
V: TRBV20-1; J: TRBJ1-4; CDR3: SARVRAATNEKLF
V: TRBV12-3/TRBV12-4; J: TRBJ2-1; CDR3: ASSKRGGLGLEQF
V: TRBV7-9; J: TRBJ1-1; CDR3: ASSFGQFEAF
V: TRBV5-1; J: TRBJ1-1; CDR3: ASSSELGTEAF
V: TRBV4-3; J: TRBJ2-7; CDR3: ASSPRLAGVYEQY
V: TRBV6-2/TRBV6-3; J: TRBJ1-5; CDR3: ASVRGYNQPQH
V: TRBV27; J: TRBJ2-2; CDR3: ASSFGQINTGELF
V: TRBV18; J: TRBJ2-3; CDR3: ASSGVYRDTQY
V: TRBV5-1; J: TRBJ1-2; CDR3: ASSFSGDSDLYGYT
V: TRBV24-1; J: TRBJ2-1; CDR3: ATSDPKGTASNEQF
V: TRBV6-5; J: TRBJ1-2; CDR3: ASSYSKLNYGYT
V: TRBV20-1; J: TRBJ1-3; CDR3: SASRDSSSGNTIY
V: TRBV5-6; J: TRBJ1-1; CDR3: ASSFIPTEEAF
V: TRBV20-1; J: TRBJ2-5; CDR3: SARDAGRPETQY
V: TRBV7-3; J: TRBJ1-1; CDR3: ASSTGTGTEAF
V: TRBV20-1; J: TRBJ2-1; CDR3: SARDSRNLANEQF
V: TRBV5-1; J: TRBJ2-2; CDR3: ASSQILNTGELF